This passage covers 14 T cell receptor beta chains from one sample sequenced in a study of beta chain features in type 1 diabetes. Expressed TCRB transcripts got sequenced, as all isolated RNA was reverse transcribed. Using immunoSEQ multiplex PCR, the repertoire was profiled, and TCRdb retains in-frame clones only, with some absent. The sample holds just over 600,000 clones, 15% to 18% seen once. Sequenced input: naive CD4+ T cells from blood. All receptors come from a man aged 18 to 35 in good health.

This clone occurred a few times. The CDR3 DNA follows: TGTGCCAGCAGGCCTCGGACAGGGAACACCGGGGAGCTGTTTTTT. This translates into CASRPRTGNTGELFF. The chain recombines TRBV27 with TRBJ2-2; 7 nucleotides line up with TRBD1. The CDR3 extends over 15 amino acids. After removal of 6 bases from V and 1 base from J, the junction contained 5 bases not matched to a gene. Germline V gives CDR1 MNHEY, CDR2 SMNVEV (reference sequence).

This clone was seen a few times. The rearrangement joins TRBV18 to TRBJ1-1; 7 bases are shared with TRBD1. This CDR3 is built from 15 residues. CDR1 is KGHSH, CDR2 LQKENI, per germline. The junction had 13 bases not matched to a gene; V was cut back by 5 bases and J by 7 bases. The CDR3 loop is CASSSDRAVKGEAFF. CDR3 coding DNA: TGTGCCAGCTCATCCGACAGGGCAGTTAAGGGTGAAGCTTTCTTT.

This clone was seen a handful of times. The chain employs TRBV29-1 and TRBJ2-5; no firm D call. There are 10 residues in the CDR3. Germline V CDR1 and CDR2: SQVTM, ANQGSEA. V gave up 4 bases and J gave up 4 bases, with 4 bases separating them. The CDR3, as DNA: TGCAGCGTTGCGGTAGAGACCCAGTACTTC. Translated: CSVAVETQYF. Variable domain in full (rest from reference TRBV29-1 and TRBJ2-5): SAVISQKPSRDICQRGTSLTIQCQVDSQVTMMFWYRQQPGQSLTLIATANQGSEATYESGFVIDKFPISRPNLTFSTLTVSNMSPEDSSIYLCSVAVETQYFGPGTRLLVL.

This clone was counted a few times. V and J are TRBV5-1 and TRBJ1-2; TRBD1 might be the D (5 bases). Trimming cost V 6 bases and J 0 bases, with 15 bases left between them. Germline V gene lookup returns CDR1 SGHRS and CDR2 YFSETQ. This CDR3 is 15 amino acids long. CDR3 sequence: CASNPLRGTNYGYTF. The CDR3 DNA is TGCGCCAGCAACCCCCTCCGGGGGACTAACTATGGCTACACCTTC.

This sequence joins TRBV5-6 and TRBJ1-3, with TRBD1 matching over 7 bases. CDR1 is SGHDT and CDR2 is YYEEEE in the germline V gene. The J segment lost 4 bases and the V segment lost 4 bases, leaving 11 bases of the junction unmatched. This CDR3 is built from 16 residues. The CDR3 region is CASSAYRGPGGNTIYF. As DNA, the CDR3 is TGTGCCAGCAGCGCGTACAGGGGTCCAGGAGGAAACACCATATATTTT.

This clone occurred a few times. The rearrangement links TRBV11-2 to TRBJ2-1; D remains ambiguous. Trimming took off 1 base at V and 2 bases at J, with 12 bases between the two ends. The CDR3 totals 16 residues. The germline V gene has CDR1 SGHAT and CDR2 FQNNGV. The CDR3 region has the DNA TGTGCCAGCAGCTTAGGCCACAGCTCAACCTACAATGAGCAGTTCTTC. This sequence encodes CASSLGHSSTYNEQFF.

This clone occurred a few times. The chain employs TRBV28 and TRBJ1-5; D remains ambiguous. Germline V gene sequence: CDR1 MDHEN, CDR2 SYDVKM. Trimming removed 1 base at V and 4 bases at J, with 8 bases between. The CDR3 contains 14 residues. This CDR3 reads CASSLFIGNQPQHF. The CDR3 DNA reads as TGTGCCAGCAGTTTATTTATAGGGAATCAGCCCCAGCATTTT.

CDR3 amino acids: CASSVASAMSYEQYF. The CDR3 region has the DNA TGTGCCAGCAGCGTAGCTTCGGCGATGAGCTACGAGCAGTACTTC. V usage is TRBV9 and J usage is TRBJ2-7, with no clear D. The CDR3 extends over 15 amino acids. V lost 0 bases and J 3 bases, leaving 13 bases between the germline ends. Germline V gene lookup returns CDR1 SGDLS and CDR2 YYNGEE. The entire variable domain, with the rest obtained from reference TRBV9 and TRBJ2-7, is as follows: DSGVTQTPKHLITATGQRVTLRCSPRSGDLSVYWYQQSLDQGLQFLIQYYNGEERAKGNILERFSAQQFPDLHSELNLSSLELGDSALYFCASSVASAMSYEQYFGPGTRLTVT.

The genes are TRBV19 and TRBJ2-7; D perhaps matches TRBD1 (6 bases). CDR3 length: 14 amino acids. Germline V gene lookup returns CDR1 LNHDA and CDR2 SQIVND (reference sequence). The ends were cut back, 5 bases at V and 9 bases at J, with 20 bases in the middle. In DNA form, the CDR3 reads TGTGCCAGTAGTCCTGGACAGTTTGGAACGAGGCAGTACTTC. It is translated as CASSPGQFGTRQYF.

This clone showed up just a few times. This chain joins TRBV6-1 and TRBJ2-1; 11 bases line up with TRBD2. V lost 9 bases and J lost 7; bases outside the gene matches: 2. The CDR3 is 12 amino acids. Germline CDR1 MNHNS, CDR2 SASEGT. CDR3: CASWTSGNEQFF. DNA of the CDR3: TGTGCCAGTTGGACTAGCGGGAATGAGCAGTTCTTC.

This clone was found once. The chain employs TRBV11-1 and TRBJ2-1, with 12 bases identical to TRBD2. Germline trimming cut 3 bases from V and 4 bases from J; bases unmatched to any gene: 4. The germline gives CDR1 SGHAT, CDR2 FQDESV (reference sequence). This CDR3 has 16 residues. CDR3 residues: CASSLGTSGRYNEQFF. The CDR3 DNA reads TGTGCCAGCAGCTTGGGAACTAGCGGGAGGTACAATGAGCAGTTCTTC.

This clone was detected a few times. V and J are TRBV6-1 and TRBJ2-3; 8 bases are shared with TRBD2. The germline V gene encodes CDR1 MNHNS and CDR2 SASEGT. V trimming: 7 bases; J trimming: 4 bases; junction bases outside the gene matches: 7. The CDR3 consists of 14 residues. DNA for the CDR3: TGTGCCAGCAACCGGGGGGGAACGGCAGATACGCAGTATTTT. This codes for CASNRGGTADTQYF.

A few counts support this clone. The chain combines TRBV6-5 with TRBJ1-2, with no clear D. Germline V CDR1 and CDR2: MNHEY, SVGAGI. The V gene lost 3 bases and the J gene lost 3 bases, with 14 bases spanning the gap. The CDR3 is made up of 15 amino acids. CDR3 in amino acids: CASSYKHLRDYGYTF. Here the CDR3 DNA reads TGTGCCAGCAGTTATAAACATCTCCGTGACTATGGCTACACCTTC.

The CDR3 sequence: CASSPPGLFDRADGYTF. Written as DNA, the CDR3 is TGTGCCAGCTCACCACCGGGCCTTTTCGACAGGGCGGATGGCTACACCTTC. This chain uses TRBV18 with TRBJ1-2, with 7 positions matching TRBD1. The CDR3 is 17 amino acids. The V segment lost 0 bases and the J segment 6 bases; nucleotides outside the gene matches: 13. Germline CDR1 is KGHSH and CDR2 is LQKENI.